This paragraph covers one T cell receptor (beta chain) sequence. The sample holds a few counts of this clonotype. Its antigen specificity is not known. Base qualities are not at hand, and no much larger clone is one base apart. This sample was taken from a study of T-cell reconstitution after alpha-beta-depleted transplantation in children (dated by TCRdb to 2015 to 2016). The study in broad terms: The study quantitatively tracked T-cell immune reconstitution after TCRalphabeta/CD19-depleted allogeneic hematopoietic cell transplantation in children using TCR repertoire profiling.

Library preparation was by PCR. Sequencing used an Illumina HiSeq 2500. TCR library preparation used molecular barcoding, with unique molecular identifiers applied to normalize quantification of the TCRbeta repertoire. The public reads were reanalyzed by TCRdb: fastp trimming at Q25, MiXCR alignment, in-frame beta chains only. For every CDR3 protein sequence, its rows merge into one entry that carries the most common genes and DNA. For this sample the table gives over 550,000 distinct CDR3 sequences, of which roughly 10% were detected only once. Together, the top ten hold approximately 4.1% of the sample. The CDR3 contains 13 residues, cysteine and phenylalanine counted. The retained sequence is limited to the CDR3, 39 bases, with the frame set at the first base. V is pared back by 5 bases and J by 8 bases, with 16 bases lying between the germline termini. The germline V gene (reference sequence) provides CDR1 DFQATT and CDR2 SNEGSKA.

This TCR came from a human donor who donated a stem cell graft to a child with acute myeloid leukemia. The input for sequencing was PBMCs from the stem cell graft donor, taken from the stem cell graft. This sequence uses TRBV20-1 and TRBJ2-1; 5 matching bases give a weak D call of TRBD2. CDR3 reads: CSAPETRADEQFF. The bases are TGCAGTGCTCCCGAAACGAGGGCAGATGAGCAGTTCTTC.